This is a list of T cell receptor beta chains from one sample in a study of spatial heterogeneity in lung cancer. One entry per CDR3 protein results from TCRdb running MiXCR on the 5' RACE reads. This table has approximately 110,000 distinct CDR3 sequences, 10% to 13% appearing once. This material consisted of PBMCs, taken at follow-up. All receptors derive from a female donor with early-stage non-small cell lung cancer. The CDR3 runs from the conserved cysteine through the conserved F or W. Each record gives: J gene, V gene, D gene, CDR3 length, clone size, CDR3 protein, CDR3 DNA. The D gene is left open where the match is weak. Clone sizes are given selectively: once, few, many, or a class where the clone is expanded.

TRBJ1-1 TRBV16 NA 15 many CASSPPGGVNTEAFF TGTGCCAGCAGCCCCCCTGGGGGAGTGAACACTGAAGCTTTCTTT
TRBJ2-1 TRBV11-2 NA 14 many CASSSLSGYNEQFF TGTGCCAGCAGCTCCCTTAGCGGATACAATGAGCAGTTCTTC
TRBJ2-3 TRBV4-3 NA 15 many CASSQLGRSTDTQYF TGCGCCAGCAGCCAACTGGGACGGAGCACAGATACGCAGTATTTT
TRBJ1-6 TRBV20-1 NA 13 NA CSARGQENSPLHF TGCAGTGCTAGGGGCCAGGAAAATTCACCCCTCCACTTT
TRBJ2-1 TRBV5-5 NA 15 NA CASSGTLAIDNEQFF TGTGCCAGCAGCGGGACACTAGCGATAGACAATGAGCAGTTCTTC
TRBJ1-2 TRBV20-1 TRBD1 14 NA CSASMGQDTTGYTF TGCAGTGCTAGTATGGGACAGGATACGACTGGCTACACCTTC
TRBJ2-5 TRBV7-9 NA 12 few CASSLAVETQYF TGTGCCAGCAGCTTAGCCGTGGAGACCCAGTACTTC
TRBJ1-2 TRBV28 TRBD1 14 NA CASSLGQGAFGYTF TGTGCCAGCAGTTTGGGCCAGGGGGCTTTTGGCTACACCTTC
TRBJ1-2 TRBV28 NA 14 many CASSLGSGNYGYTF TGTGCCAGCAGTTTGGGTTCCGGGAACTATGGCTACACCTTC
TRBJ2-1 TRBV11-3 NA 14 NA CASSPRSSYSEQFF TGTGCCAGCAGCCCCCGAAGCTCCTACAGTGAGCAGTTCTTC
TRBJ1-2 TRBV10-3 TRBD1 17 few CAISERGRALTFYGYTF TGTGCCATCAGTGAGAGGGGGCGAGCCCTAACTTTCTATGGCTACACCTTC
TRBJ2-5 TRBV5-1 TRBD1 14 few CASSTGQTQETQYF TGCGCCAGCAGCACGGGACAGACCCAAGAGACCCAGTACTTC
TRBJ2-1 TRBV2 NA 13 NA CASTQEQRGEQFF TGTGCCAGCACCCAGGAGCAGAGGGGTGAGCAGTTCTTC
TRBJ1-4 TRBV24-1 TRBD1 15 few CATRQGKGFNEKLFF TGTGCCACCCGACAGGGGAAAGGATTTAATGAAAAACTGTTTTTT
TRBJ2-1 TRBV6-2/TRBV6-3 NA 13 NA CASRDPYYNEQFF TGTGCCAGCAGGGACCCGTACTACAATGAGCAGTTCTTC
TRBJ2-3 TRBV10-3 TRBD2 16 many CAISEFTAGAGDTQYF TGTGCCATCAGTGAGTTTACAGCGGGAGCGGGAGATACGCAGTATTTT
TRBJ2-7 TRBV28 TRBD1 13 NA CASSLTGVYEQYF TGTGCCAGCAGTTTGACAGGGGTCTACGAGCAGTACTTC
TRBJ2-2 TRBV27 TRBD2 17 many CASSLRTSGSNTGELFF TGTGCCAGCAGCCTTCGGACTAGCGGCTCGAACACCGGGGAGCTGTTTTTT
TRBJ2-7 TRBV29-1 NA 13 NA CSVAWQGDSEQYF TGCAGCGTTGCTTGGCAGGGGGACTCCGAGCAGTACTTC
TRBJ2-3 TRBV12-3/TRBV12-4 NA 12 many CASSSTQDTQYF TGTGCCAGCAGTTCCACTCAAGATACGCAGTATTTT
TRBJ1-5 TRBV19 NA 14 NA CASSTGEGNQPQHF TGTGCCAGTAGTACCGGGGAGGGTAATCAGCCCCAGCATTTT
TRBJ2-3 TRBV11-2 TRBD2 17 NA CASRLTLLAGEVNTQYF TGTGCCAGCAGGCTGACCCTCTTAGCGGGAGAGGTGAATACGCAGTATTTT
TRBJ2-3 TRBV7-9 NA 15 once CASSLGRQGTDTQYF TGTGCCAGCAGCTTGGGGCGTCAGGGCACAGATACGCAGTATTTT
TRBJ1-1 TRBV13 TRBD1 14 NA CASSFNRDSTEAFF TGTGCCAGCAGCTTCAACCGGGACAGCACTGAAGCTTTCTTT
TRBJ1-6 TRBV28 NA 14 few CASSSGNLNSPLHF TGTGCCAGCAGCAGCGGCAACTTAAATTCACCCCTCCACTTT
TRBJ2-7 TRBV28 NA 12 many CASSLYNREQYF TGTGCCAGCAGTTTGTACAACAGGGAGCAGTACTTC
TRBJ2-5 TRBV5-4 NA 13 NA CASSLLGAKTQYF TGTGCCAGCAGCTTGTTGGGGGCGAAGACCCAGTACTTC
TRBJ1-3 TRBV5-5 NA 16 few CASSPSQGRSGNTIYF TGTGCCAGCAGTCCAAGTCAGGGCCGCTCTGGAAACACCATATATTTT
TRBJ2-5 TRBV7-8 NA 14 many CASSSGQFRETQYF TGTGCCAGCAGCTCCGGACAGTTCCGTGAGACCCAGTACTTC
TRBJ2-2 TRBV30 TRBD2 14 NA CAWRASGSSGELFF TGTGCCTGGAGAGCTAGCGGGAGCTCCGGGGAGCTGTTTTTT
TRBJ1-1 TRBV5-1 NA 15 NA CASSSVSNMNTEAFF TGCGCCAGCAGCTCCGTCAGCAACATGAACACTGAAGCTTTCTTT
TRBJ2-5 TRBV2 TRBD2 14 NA CASGTLAGEETQYF TGTGCCAGCGGAACCCTAGCGGGAGAGGAGACCCAGTACTTC
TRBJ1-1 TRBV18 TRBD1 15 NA CASSPGQGTVTEAFF TGTGCCAGCTCACCAGGACAGGGGACGGTCACTGAAGCTTTCTTT
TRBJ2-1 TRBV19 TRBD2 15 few CASSITSGETNEQFF TGTGCCAGTAGTATCACTAGCGGGGAGACCAATGAGCAGTTCTTC
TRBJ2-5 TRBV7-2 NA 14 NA CASSMGPLRETQYF TGTGCCAGCAGCATGGGACCGTTAAGAGAGACCCAGTACTTC
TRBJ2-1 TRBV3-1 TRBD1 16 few CASSQGGTGPNYEQFF TGTGCCAGCAGCCAAGGGGGGACAGGGCCAAACTATGAGCAGTTCTTC
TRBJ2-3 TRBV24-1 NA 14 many CATSDFGGTHTQYF TGTGCCACCAGTGATTTCGGAGGAACCCATACGCAGTATTTT
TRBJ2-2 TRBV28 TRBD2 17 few CASSIPGLAGEAGELFF TGTGCCAGCAGCATACCGGGACTAGCGGGAGAAGCCGGGGAGCTGTTTTTT
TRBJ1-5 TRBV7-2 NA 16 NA CASSWSGTEINQPQHF TGTGCCAGCAGCTGGTCCGGGACGGAGATCAATCAGCCCCAGCATTTT
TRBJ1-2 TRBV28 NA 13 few CASSSVQGYGYTF TGTGCCAGCAGTTCTGTGCAGGGCTATGGCTACACCTTC
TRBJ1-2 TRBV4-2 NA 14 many CASSQETLDYGYTF TGTGCCAGCAGCCAAGAAACCCTGGACTATGGCTACACCTTC
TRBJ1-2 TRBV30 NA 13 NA CAWSFRTGNGYTF TGTGCCTGGAGTTTCCGGACGGGGAATGGCTACACCTTC
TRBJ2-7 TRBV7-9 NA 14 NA CASSFRQASYEQYF TGTGCCAGCAGCTTTAGACAGGCCTCCTACGAGCAGTACTTC
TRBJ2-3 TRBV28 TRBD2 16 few CASSLRLAGGRDTQYF TGTGCCAGCAGTTTACGGCTAGCGGGAGGGCGGGATACGCAGTATTTT
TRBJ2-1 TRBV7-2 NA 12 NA CASRQLRAEQFF TGTGCCAGCAGACAACTCAGGGCTGAGCAGTTCTTC
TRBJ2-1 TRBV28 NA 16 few CASSLASRTETDEQFF TGTGCCAGCAGTTTAGCGTCCCGGACAGAGACGGATGAGCAGTTCTTC
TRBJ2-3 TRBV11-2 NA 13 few CASSLSLRDTQYF TGTGCCAGCAGCTTATCCCTAAGGGATACGCAGTATTTT
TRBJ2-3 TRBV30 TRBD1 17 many CAWSVVRTGVSTDTQYF TGTGCCTGGAGTGTCGTACGGACAGGGGTCAGCACAGATACGCAGTATTTT
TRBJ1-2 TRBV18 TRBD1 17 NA CASSDDRVTLANYGYTF TGTGCCAGCTCAGATGACAGGGTCACCCTAGCTAACTATGGCTACACCTTC
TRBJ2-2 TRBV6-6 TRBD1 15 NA CASSLGQGATGELFF TGTGCCAGCAGTCTGGGACAGGGCGCCACCGGGGAGCTGTTTTTT
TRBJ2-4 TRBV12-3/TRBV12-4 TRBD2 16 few CASSRIASGSKNIQYF TGTGCCAGCAGTCGCATCGCTAGCGGGTCCAAAAACATTCAGTACTTC
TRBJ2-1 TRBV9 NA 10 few CARARGEQFF TGTGCCAGAGCAAGGGGGGAGCAGTTCTTC
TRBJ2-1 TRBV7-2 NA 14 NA CASSPWGGGNEQFF TGTGCCAGCAGCCCCTGGGGAGGGGGCAATGAGCAGTTCTTC
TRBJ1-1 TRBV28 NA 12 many CASSFQNTEAFF TGTGCCAGCAGTTTCCAGAACACTGAAGCTTTCTTT
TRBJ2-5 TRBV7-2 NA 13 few CASSPTYQETQYF TGTGCCAGCAGCCCCACTTACCAAGAGACCCAGTACTTC
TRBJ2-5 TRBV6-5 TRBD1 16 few CASSYTPTGNQETQYF TGTGCCAGCAGTTACACGCCGACAGGGAATCAAGAGACCCAGTACTTC